One and the same sample provided the 6 T cell receptor beta chains below, sequenced in a study of tissue T cells after allogeneic stem cell transplantation (dated by TCRdb to 2022 to 2024). Libraries were prepared through the immunoSEQ multiplex PCR assay. Held by TCRdb, this immuneACCESS table contains in-frame sequences only and omits some clones. Under half of the omission traces to an unresolved V gene where checked; the cause of the rest is unknown. The sample profile shows over 5,500 clones; 45% to 50% of them were found once. The ten largest clones capture approximately 3.9% of the sample. In the paper's terms, the time point label means: mouse harvest day 7 after allogeneic transplant. Mouse grafts combined 10^7 T-cell-depleted bone marrow cells with 10^6 splenic CD5+ T cells, given via tail vein injection. Material for sequencing was gut tissue. The origin of the receptors is a female BALB/c mouse given C57BL/6 T cells with graft-versus-host disease after an allogeneic hematopoietic cell transplant.

By share, this clone ranks as medium-sized. These gene names are mouse names. The read gets to within 1 residue of the CDR3 end, and the germline J gene fills in the rest. This chain links TRBV26 with TRBJ1-3, with TRBD1 identical over 7 bases. This CDR3 has 12 amino acids. V was pared by 8 bases and J by 7 bases, with 5 bases of the junction left unmatched. Per the germline V gene, CDR1 is KGHPV and CDR2 is FQNQEV (reference sequence). CDR3 DNA (partial): TGTGCCAGCGGGCAGGGGGGTAATACGCTCTAT. Translation gives CASGQGGNTLY. The whole CDR3 sequence reads CASGQGGNTLYF.

Concerning this clone itself: Gene names and germline refer to mouse. Coverage ceases 1 residue before the CDR3 finishes, and the germline J gene fills in the end. The sample has other DNA sequences that encode this CDR3 too. The chain couples TRBV26 to TRBJ1-1; no clear D gene. This CDR3 is 13 amino acids long. Germline V lookup: CDR1 KGHPV, CDR2 FQNQEV (reference sequence). Trimming left V 4 bases short and J 0 bases short, with 6 bases between. Incomplete CDR3 DNA: TGTGCCAGCAGTCGGCAGGCAAACACAGAAGTCTTC. Translating it yields CASSRQANTEVF. The whole CDR3 sequence reads CASSRQANTEVFF.

Note on this clone: Mouse gene names and germline throughout. The read gets to within 1 residue of the CDR3 end, and the germline J gene fills in the rest. The chain joins TRBV26 to TRBJ2-7; D call uncertain. Germline CDR1 is KGHPV and CDR2 is FQNQEV (reference sequence). Trimming took off 3 bases at V and 0 bases at J, with 6 bases between the two ends. This CDR3 is built from 13 residues. The sequenced part of the CDR3 DNA is TGTGCCAGCAGTCTTTCATACTCCTATGAACAGTAC. Translation gives CASSLSYSYEQY. The CDR3 reads in full as CASSLSYSYEQYF.

About this clone: The listed genes are named as in mouse. Read data end 1 residue before the CDR3 end; the end is taken from the germline J gene. The chain combines TRBV23 with TRBJ2-7; the table gives TRBD2 as D, unverified against the DNA. CDR3 length: 12 residues. Germline V gene sequence: CDR1 KGHTA, CDR2 FQNQQP. CDR3 bases read: TGCTCCAGCAGTCAATTTGGGGATGAACAGTAC. It specifies CSSSQFGDEQY. The full CDR3 reads CSSSQFGDEQYF.

This clone has more than one count but fewer than ten. Gene names follow the mouse nomenclature. The CDR3 is cut off 1 residue early in the read; its end comes from the germline J gene. The chain uses TRBV26 and TRBJ1-2; 10 bases align to TRBD1. V shed 6 bases and J 4 bases; nucleotides not matched to a gene: 5. The CDR3 consists of 14 residues. Germline V CDR1 and CDR2: KGHPV, FQNQEV (reference sequence). CDR3 DNA, as far as it was read: TGTGCCAGCAGCCTTGACAGGGGGCTCTCCGACTACACC. Its protein is CASSLDRGLSDYT. The whole CDR3 region reads CASSLDRGLSDYTF.

About this clone itself: Gene names denote mouse genes. The CDR3 end falls 1 residue outside the read, so it is completed with the germline J gene. V is TRBV5 and J is TRBJ2-7, with a possible D match to TRBD1 (6 bases). CDR1 and CDR2 from the germline V gene are LGHNA and YNLKQL (reference sequence). The CDR3 spans 12 residues. Trimming took 2 bases from V and 7 from J, leaving 9 bases between them. The CDR3 reads CASSQQGSEQYF. The CDR3 bases that were read are TGTGCCAGCAGCCAACAGGGGAGCGAACAGTAC.